This record covers a single T cell receptor beta chain. No cognate antigen has been identified for it. It has no much larger one-base neighbor in the sample; base qualities were not kept. The data were taken from a study of PD-L1 blockade in urothelial cancer (dated by TCRdb to about 2017). Looking at the study overall: Therapy was started in the mid-2010s for all patients, and atezolizumab 1,200 mg was administered intravenously every 3 weeks. Blood samples gave median yields of approximately 130,000 T cells and 82,636 unique TCRs, along with a median clonality of 0.080. The study was an exploratory multi-omic analysis of somatic, immune and clinical correlates of response to PD-L1 blockade with atezolizumab in urothelial cancer. Pretreatment tumor samples and matched peripheral blood, collected serially before and after atezolizumab treatment, underwent TCR sequencing. About 85% of the 29 patients were males with bladder-origin urothelial cancer, and 18 of 29 reported a prior smoking history. In the same patients, pretreatment tumors underwent whole exome sequencing and RNA sequencing in addition to TCR sequencing. An ECOG performance status of 0 or 1 was recorded for the patients, and 0 to 3 prior chemotherapy regimens had been received by the patients. Some ten patients reached durable clinical benefit, while some 20 patients did not. Under 30 patients had pretreatment blood TCR-seq, roughly 24 had at least one posttreatment blood collection, and roughly 24 had tumor TCR-seq. Blood samples were analyzed at 3 weeks after treatment start (second dose) and at 6 weeks after treatment start. Durable clinical benefit was defined as a progression-free survival longer than 6 months, and TCR features were additionally tested against progression-free survival and overall survival.

Study-wide conclusions, independent of this receptor: Patients with durable benefit showed greater expansion of tumor-associated TCR clones in peripheral blood 3 weeks after starting treatment (n ≈ 21, p = 0.022). A pretreatment peripheral blood TCR clonality below the median was linked to improved progression-free and overall survival. Because the sample size was small (n of about 29) and many exploratory analyses were performed, the results are intended to be hypothesis-generating.

V loses 0 bases, J loses 1 base, and the germline ends lie 7 bases apart. The CDR3 has 14 amino acids, counting the end cysteine and phenylalanine. The entry retains the CDR3 DNA only, 42 bases that are in frame from base 1. CDR1 and CDR2 (SGHRS, YFSETQ) derive from the germline V gene. The cohort comprised 25 to 35 patients with locally advanced or metastatic urothelial carcinoma treated at Memorial Sloan Kettering on a trial protocol. Peripheral blood mononuclear cells were collected pretreatment and during treatment, at between 1 and 8 total time points per patient. The Qiagen DNeasy Blood extraction kit was used to purify genomic DNA from total PBMCs and tumor samples. Collected pretreatment and during treatment, PBMCs were isolated and stored as previously described. Synthetic TCR analog templates were spiked into each PCR to estimate absolute template abundance from read counts. TCRbeta CDR3 regions were amplified from genomic DNA with bias-controlled V and J gene primers using the immunoSEQ assay. Rearranged TCRbeta segments were sequenced at approximately 20X coverage. Concerning the study's data processing: Sequencing errors were corrected by clustering, and CDR3s were annotated against IMGT so that V, D and J genes could be assigned. Out-of-frame and stop-codon sequences were excluded, and only productive TCRbeta rearrangements were used in downstream analyses. Clonality was calculated as one minus the Shannon entropy normalized by the log of the number of unique productive sequences. Clones differing between time points or between blood and tumor were identified by Fisher's exact test with Benjamini-Hochberg correction at adjusted p below 0.01. As stored in TCRdb, this immuneACCESS dataset retains in-frame rearrangements with V and J assigned. A fraction of the clones does not appear; measured against another copy, unresolved V genes explain less than half of the discrepancy, and the remainder lacks a known reason. D and trimming come from the DNA, and the V and J calls and clone size come from that table. The sample table contains about 51,000 clones; only one count was recorded for roughly 86% of them. The ten largest clones add up to under 20% of the sample.

The starting material was PBMCs, obtained around atezolizumab (anti-PD-L1) treatment. The receptor's source is a man aged 55-75 years with urothelial cancer. This chain is built from TRBV5-1 and TRBJ1-1, with the D gene not clear enough to name. The DNA sequence follows: TGCGCCAGCAGCTTGGGGACTAAGAACACTGAAGCTTTCTTT. It translates as CASSLGTKNTEAFF.